Each of the 14 T cell receptor beta chains below was sequenced from the same sample in a study of blood T cell repertoires in COVID-19. Profiling relied on immunoSEQ multiplex PCR, and the TCRdb table lists in-frame clones only, not all of them. Here the sample spans approximately 300,000 clones, approximately 90% being singletons. Source material: peripheral blood. The receptor source for this set is a woman aged 25-40 years with COVID-19, enrolled during active disease.

The chain recombines TRBV30 with TRBJ1-2, with 8 bases matching TRBD1. From germline, CDR1 is GTSNPN and CDR2 SVGIG (reference sequence). J lost 3 bases, V lost 4 bases, and 1 base had no gene match. This CDR3 comprises 12 residues. CDR3 nucleotide sequence: TGTGCCTGGACAGGGGGCGACTATGGCTACACCTTC. Protein product: CAWTGGDYGYTF.

The chain uses TRBV20-1 and TRBJ2-5; TRBD2 matches at 13 bases. With V trimmed by 3 bases and J by 1 base, 5 bases remained unmatched. This CDR3 spans 16 amino acids. Germline loops: CDR1 DFQATT, CDR2 SNEGSKA (reference sequence). CDR3 DNA: TGCAGTGCTAGTCGCAGACTAGCGGGAGGCCAAGAGACCCAGTACTTC. Protein sequence: CSASRRLAGGQETQYF.

This sequence joins TRBV27 and TRBJ1-6; D may be TRBD1 (6 bases). Trimming shortened V by 2 bases and J by 6 bases, and 11 bases separated the two germline ends. In germline, CDR1 is MNHEY, CDR2 SMNVEV (reference sequence). The CDR3 is 15 amino acids. The CDR3 DNA reads TGTGCCAGCAGTTTAACCTGGACAGCTAATTCACCCCTCCACTTT. This gives the protein CASSLTWTANSPLHF.

V and J are TRBV5-4 and TRBJ2-7, with 8 bases aligning to TRBD2. Germline CDR1 reads SGHNT; CDR2 reads YYREEE (reference sequence). This CDR3 is built from 15 residues. V dropped 4 bases and J dropped 1; count of bases not matched to a gene: 7. The CDR3 DNA follows: TGTGCCAGCAGCCACGTAGGCGGGGGGTCCTACGAGCAGTACTTC. Its translation: CASSHVGGGSYEQYF.

CDR3: CASSLEYQETQYF. The CDR3 nucleotides are TGTGCCAGCAGTTTGGAGTACCAAGAGACCCAGTACTTC. The chain has TRBV28 and TRBJ2-5; D uncertain. The germline V and J ends were trimmed by 3 bases and 0 bases, with 5 bases remaining between them. This CDR3 comprises 13 residues. Germline values: CDR1 MDHEN, CDR2 SYDVKM.

V usage is TRBV30 and J usage is TRBJ1-1, with a possible D match to TRBD1 (5 bases). The CDR3 runs to 15 residues. From germline, CDR1 is GTSNPN and CDR2 SVGIG (reference sequence). V lost 0 bases, J lost 0 bases, and 11 bases lay in between. CDR3 nucleotides: TGTGCCTGGAGTGTACCGGGGGGGGTGAACACTGAAGCTTTCTTT. Residues: CAWSVPGGVNTEAFF.

The genes are TRBV16 and TRBJ1-2; 8 bases map to TRBD1. The J segment lost 6 bases and the V segment lost 0 bases, leaving 6 bases of the junction unmatched. The CDR3 spans 15 residues. In germline, CDR1 is KGHSY, CDR2 FQNENV. The CDR3 DNA reads TGTGCCAGCAGCCAATCGGTCAGGGGGCCTGATGGCTACACCTTC. Its protein product is CASSQSVRGPDGYTF.

The chain couples TRBV4-3 to TRBJ2-2; D possibly corresponds to TRBD1 (5 bases). Germline CDR1 and CDR2: LGHNA and YSLEER. Trimming cost V 3 bases and J 5 bases, with 16 bases left between them. The length of the CDR3 is 16 residues. The CDR3 is CASSQSDSLRTGELFF. The CDR3 bases are TGCGCCAGCAGCCAGTCAGACAGCCTTCGGACCGGGGAGCTGTTTTTT.

This chain connects TRBV7-2 to TRBJ1-2, with D unresolved. There are 12 residues in the CDR3. Trimming shortened V by 7 bases and J by 4 bases, and 10 bases separated the two germline ends. Germline V gene data show CDR1 as SGHTA and CDR2 as FQGNSA. The DNA for the CDR3 is TGTGCCAGCACCCGGGATTTCTATGGCTACACCTTC. Translation gives CASTRDFYGYTF.

This sequence joins TRBV28 and TRBJ1-3; possibly TRBD1 for D (5 bases). With 3 bases removed from V and 3 bases from J, the gap between germline ends came to 15 bases. The CDR3 covers 16 residues. Germline CDR1 and CDR2: MDHEN and SYDVKM. The CDR3 DNA reads as TGTGCCAGCAGTTTCGAAGGGGCAGGGCTTGGAAACACCATATATTTT. Its translation is CASSFEGAGLGNTIYF.

V usage is TRBV6-4 and J usage is TRBJ2-3; possibly TRBD1 for D (5 bases). Germline CDR1 is MRHNA and CDR2 is SNTAGT. The germline V and J ends were trimmed by 6 bases and 0 bases, with 10 bases remaining between them. This CDR3 comprises 14 residues. This CDR3 is CASRATVSTDTQYF. The CDR3 DNA reads as TGTGCCAGCAGAGCGACAGTTAGCACAGATACGCAGTATTTT.

The CDR3 DNA reads TGTGCCAGCAGCCCCGGGACTAGCGGCTCCTACGAGCAGTACTTC. It codes for CASSPGTSGSYEQYF. The chain couples TRBV2 to TRBJ2-7; 11 positions match TRBD2. The CDR3 has 15 amino acids. Germline CDR1 SNHLY, CDR2 FYNNEI. After removal of 6 bases from V and 0 bases from J, the junction contained 4 bases not matched to a gene.

V usage is TRBV3-1 (or the pseudogene TRBV3-2) and J usage is TRBJ2-5; 12 bases agree with TRBD1. Germline V CDR1 and CDR2: LGHDT, YNNKEL (reference sequence). The CDR3 length is 16 residues. The J segment lost 7 bases and the V segment lost 2 bases, leaving 8 bases of the junction unmatched. The chain's CDR3 is CASSQPGQGASGTQYF. DNA of the CDR3: TGTGCCAGCAGCCAACCGGGACAGGGGGCGTCAGGGACCCAGTACTTC.

Notes on this clone: The sample holds other DNA sequences that translate to the same CDR3. The V and J genes are TRBV5-1 and TRBJ1-4; TRBD1 matches 7 bases. The V segment lost 0 bases and the J segment 7 bases; nucleotides outside the gene matches: 3. This CDR3 region has 14 residues. Germline lookup yields CDR1 SGHRS and CDR2 YFSETQ. In DNA, the CDR3 is TGCGCCAGCAGCTTGGGGACAGGAGGTGAAAAACTGTTTTTT. It codes for CASSLGTGGEKLFF.